The 14 T cell receptor beta chains given below trace back to one sample, sequenced in a study of T-cell memory formation after mild COVID-19. TCRdb reanalysed the 5' RACE reads using MiXCR and keeps one entry per CDR3 protein. This sample has some 490,000 distinct CDR3 sequences, with 15% to 20% found just once. Sequenced: PBMCs or a T cell subset sorted from them (not recorded which). Receptor source: an adult woman who had mild COVID-19 (a few samples of this study predate the infection). Cell type and time point are not known.

This clonotype was recorded a few times. The J gene is TRBJ2-7, the V gene TRBV5-1; 8 bases match TRBD1. The CDR3 spans 15 residues. The trim removed 3 bases at V and 3 bases at J, leaving 8 bases unmatched. CDR1 is SGHRS, CDR2 YFSETQ, per germline. CDR3 residues: CASSWDGQGNYEQYF. For the CDR3, the DNA is TGCGCCAGCAGCTGGGATGGACAGGGAAACTACGAGCAGTACTTC.

This clonotype turned up a few times. The chain couples TRBV4-1 to TRBJ2-1, with D unresolved. CDR1 and CDR2 from the germline V gene are MGHRA and YSYEKL. This CDR3 is built from 15 residues. V dropped 5 bases and J dropped 4 bases, with 15 bases sitting between them. The CDR3 here is CASSSEPAKYNEQFF. In DNA, the CDR3 is TGCGCCAGCAGCTCGGAGCCGGCCAAGTACAATGAGCAGTTCTTC.

A few counts support this clonotype. V usage is TRBV25-1 and J usage is TRBJ2-7, with D perhaps TRBD1 or TRBD2 (5 bases each). Trimming left V 5 bases short and J 5 bases short, with 10 bases between. There are 12 residues in the CDR3. Germline lookup yields CDR1 MGHDK and CDR2 SYGVNS. This CDR3 reads CASSTQGDEQYF. In nucleotides, the CDR3 is TGTGCCAGCAGTACGCAGGGAGACGAGCAGTACTTC.

The chain employs TRBV25-1 and TRBJ2-1; 8 bases align to TRBD2. In germline, CDR1 is MGHDK, CDR2 SYGVNS. This CDR3 is 14 amino acids long. V lost 6 bases to trimming and J lost 8 bases; unmatched junction nucleotides: 9. Here the CDR3 reads CASSRGGDPHEQFF. The DNA of the CDR3 is TGTGCCAGCAGCCGGGGGGGGGATCCCCATGAGCAGTTCTTC.

This chain uses TRBV14 with TRBJ2-5; 9 nucleotides match TRBD1. Trimming at V came to 3 bases and at J to 6 bases, leaving 5 bases not matched to a gene. The CDR3 covers 14 residues. Per the germline V gene, CDR1 is SGHDN and CDR2 is FVKESK. As DNA, the CDR3 is TGTGCCAGCAGCCATCCCGGACAGGGGAAGACCCAGTACTTC. Translation gives CASSHPGQGKTQYF.

This clonotype was seen a handful of times. The chain joins TRBV5-6 to TRBJ2-3, with 9 nucleotides matching TRBD2. V shed 4 bases and J 5 bases; nucleotides not matched to a gene: 11. This CDR3 contains 16 residues. Germline loops: CDR1 SGHDT, CDR2 YYEEEE. The CDR3 region is CASSPTRSSGVDTQYF. The DNA for the CDR3 is TGTGCCAGCAGCCCCACCCGGTCTAGCGGGGTAGATACGCAGTATTTT.

This clonotype was found a few times. The V gene is TRBV6-5, the J gene TRBJ2-3; 9 bases align to TRBD1. Germline V gene lookup returns CDR1 MNHEY and CDR2 SVGAGI. The CDR3 is 15 amino acids. The junction had 2 bases not matched to a gene; V was cut back by 0 bases and J by 4 bases. DNA of the CDR3: TGTGCCAGCAGTTACTCGGGACAGGGATCAGATACGCAGTATTTT. Amino acids: CASSYSGQGSDTQYF.

This clonotype was seen a handful of times. This rearrangement joins TRBV20-1 to TRBJ2-3, with no clear D. CDR3 length equals 14 residues. The V end was cut by 2 bases, the J end by 2 bases, with 11 bases between. The germline V gene encodes CDR1 DFQATT and CDR2 SNEGSKA (reference sequence). CDR3: CSARTAPYTDTQYF. The CDR3 DNA reads as TGCAGTGCTAGAACCGCGCCGTACACAGATACGCAGTATTTT.

The CDR3 DNA follows: TGTGCCAGCAGTTCGACAGCGGGGTCCTACGAGCAGTACTTC. Translating it yields CASSSTAGSYEQYF. The V call is TRBV12-3 or TRBV12-4, the J call TRBJ2-7, with 7 bases fitting TRBD2. After removal of 4 bases from V and 1 base from J, the junction contained 4 bases not matched to a gene. There are 14 residues in the CDR3.

This clonotype was detected only a few times. The rearrangement joins TRBV20-1 to TRBJ1-1, with no clear D. Deletions cut 3 bases from V and 2 bases from J, with 16 bases between. Germline V gene data show CDR1 as DFQATT and CDR2 as SNEGSKA (reference sequence). This CDR3 spans 15 amino acids. CDR3 sequence reads: CSASRLQHGNTEAFF. CDR3 bases: TGCAGTGCTAGTAGGCTGCAGCACGGTAACACTGAAGCTTTCTTT.

This clonotype showed up many times. CDR3 in amino acids: CAISERADYEQYF. Written as DNA, the CDR3 is TGTGCCATCAGTGAGAGGGCGGACTACGAGCAGTACTTC. The rearrangement uses TRBV10-3 and TRBJ2-7; no firm D call. V lost 2 bases and J lost 3, with 8 bases in between. From germline, CDR1 is ENHRY and CDR2 SYGVKD. The CDR3 runs 13 residues.

This clonotype was seen ten or more times. The chain is built from TRBV12-3 or TRBV12-4 and TRBJ1-6; D might be TRBD1 (5 bases). The V end lost 2 bases, the J end lost 6 bases, and 14 bases lay between the germline ends. The CDR3 loop spans 16 amino acids. The CDR3 loop is CASSLNAGRPNSPLHF. The CDR3 DNA is TGTGCCAGCAGTTTAAATGCGGGGCGGCCTAATTCACCCCTCCACTTT.

The chain combines TRBV4-1 with TRBJ2-7; D not resolved. Deletions cut 1 base from V and 3 bases from J, with 7 bases between. There are 13 residues in the CDR3. Germline V gene lookup returns CDR1 MGHRA and CDR2 YSYEKL. The DNA for the CDR3 is TGCGCCAGCAGCCAAGGGAATGGCTACGAGCAGTACTTC. This translates into CASSQGNGYEQYF.

This clonotype was detected a few times. The chain carries TRBV29-1 and TRBJ1-2; TRBD1 agrees at 8 bases. The V gene end was trimmed by 6 bases and the J gene end by 2 bases; junction bases not matched to a gene: 5. This CDR3 spans 13 amino acids. Germline V gene sequence: CDR1 SQVTM, CDR2 ANQGSEA. The CDR3 DNA reads as TGCAGCGTCTTACAGGGGGAGAACTATGGCTACACCTTC. It encodes CSVLQGENYGYTF.